One sample yielded the 12 T cell receptor beta chains listed below, sequenced in a study of T cells in Graves' hyperthyroidism and ophthalmopathy (dated by TCRdb to about 2019). Library generation was performed with multiplex PCR. Sequencing was performed on an Illumina HiSeq 2000. TCR beta CDR3 regions were amplified from RNA transcripts. The first round of RT-PCR for the TCR CDR3 was performed with the HTBI primer set and the Qiagen OneStep RT-PCR kit. TCRdb's own reprocessing of the public reads used fastp at Q25 and MiXCR and kept productive beta chains. Here each entry gathers all rows of one CDR3 protein and keeps the most common genes and DNA. For this sample there are roughly 400,000 distinct CDR3 sequences; more than 15% appear just once. Around 30% of the sample goes to the ten largest clones. The sample was blood. Receptors originate from a woman aged 18-29 years with Graves' hyperthyroidism that later progressed to Graves' ophthalmopathy.

A few counts support this clonotype. V and J are TRBV6-5 and TRBJ2-3; 8 nucleotides match TRBD1. Germline assignment: CDR1 MNHEY and CDR2 SVGAGI. The CDR3 spans 18 residues. V was pared by 2 bases and J by 0 bases, with 10 bases of the junction left unmatched. CDR3 bases: TGTGCCAGCAGTTACCCTCGAACCGGGACAGGAAGCACAGATACGCAGTATTTT. Protein: CASSYPRTGTGSTDTQYF.

This clonotype was detected many times. V usage is TRBV6-1 and J usage is TRBJ1-1; D is possibly TRBD1 (5 bases). V was pared by 9 bases and J by 6 bases, with 11 bases between. The germline V gene encodes CDR1 MNHNS and CDR2 SASEGT. The CDR3 contains 11 residues. CDR3 region: CASHGGAEAFF. CDR3 coding DNA: TGTGCCAGTCACGGAGGGGCTGAAGCTTTCTTT.

This clonotype was found a few times. The V call is TRBV10-2, the J call TRBJ1-5, with 7 positions matching TRBD1. The CDR3 spans 13 residues. The germline gives CDR1 WSHSY, CDR2 SAAADI. The J segment lost 10 bases and the V segment lost 6 bases, leaving 9 bases of the junction unmatched. DNA for the CDR3: TGCGCCAGCAGCGGACAGGCCCGCGAACCCCAGCATTTT. As protein: CASSGQAREPQHF.

This clonotype occurred many times. V is TRBV3-1 and J is TRBJ2-5; weak D call: TRBD2 (5 bases). This CDR3 has 15 amino acids. In germline, CDR1 is LGHDT, CDR2 YNNKEL (reference sequence). The V end lost 0 bases, the J end lost 8 bases, and 16 bases lay between the germline ends. CDR3 coding DNA: TGTGCCAGCAGCCAAGATCGGCTAGCTGGAGAAACCCAGTACTTC. Translating gives CASSQDRLAGETQYF.

This clonotype has at least ten counts. The chain couples TRBV5-1 to TRBJ2-7; D ambiguous. The CDR3 runs 16 residues. Trimming left V 0 bases short and J 0 bases short, with 13 bases between. Per the germline V gene, CDR1 is SGHRS and CDR2 is YFSETQ. The CDR3, as DNA: TGCGCCAGCAGCTTGGCCGGTAACGTCGTCTCCTACGAGCAGTACTTC. Encoded protein: CASSLAGNVVSYEQYF.

This clonotype was seen ten or more times. This chain joins TRBV27 and TRBJ1-5; D gene uncertain. Trimming took 6 bases from V and 0 from J, leaving 9 bases between them. CDR1 is MNHEY and CDR2 is SMNVEV in the germline V gene (reference sequence). The CDR3 contains 14 residues. The CDR3 DNA sequence: TGTGCCAGCAGCTTCGCGGCTAGCAATCAGCCCCAGCATTTT. This sequence encodes CASSFAASNQPQHF.

This chain connects TRBV6-2 or TRBV6-3 to TRBJ1-1; possible D gene TRBD1, 5 bases. V dropped 8 bases and J dropped 6 bases, with 16 bases sitting between them. The CDR3 sequence is 13 residues long. The V gene's germline CDR1 is MNHEY and CDR2 SVGEGT. CDR3 region: CASRIGVSAEAFF. In DNA form, the CDR3 reads TGTGCCAGCCGGATAGGGGTTAGCGCTGAAGCTTTCTTT.

This clonotype showed up many times. The chain employs TRBV12-3 or TRBV12-4 and TRBJ2-2; 7 bases match TRBD2. The V segment lost 4 bases and the J segment 5 bases; nucleotides outside the gene matches: 10. This CDR3 has 16 residues. CDR3 in amino acids: CASSSLAGVWTGELFF. The CDR3 coding sequence is TGTGCCAGCAGTTCCCTGGCGGGAGTATGGACCGGGGAGCTGTTTTTT.

This clonotype showed up many times. DNA of the CDR3: TGTGCCAGCAGCTTCGGACAGCCGAGCGACGAGCAGTACTTC. Translating it yields CASSFGQPSDEQYF. The chain recombines TRBV7-3 with TRBJ2-7; D might be TRBD1 (6 bases). CDR1 and CDR2 (germline): SGHTA, FQGTGA. This CDR3 is 14 amino acids long. V was trimmed by 3 bases and J by 5 bases, leaving 14 bases between them. Supplemented by reference TRBV7-3 and TRBJ2-7, the full variable domain reads GAGVSQTPSNKVTEKGKYVELRCDPISGHTALYWYRQSLGQGPEFLIYFQGTGAADDSGLPNDRFFAVRPEGSVSTLKIQRTERGDSAVYLCASSFGQPSDEQYFGPGTRLTVT.

This clonotype was counted at least ten times. The chain has TRBV27 and TRBJ2-7; possible D gene TRBD2, 5 bases. The length of the CDR3 is 13 residues. V lost 6 bases and J 1 base, leaving 10 bases between the germline ends. The germline V gene has CDR1 MNHEY and CDR2 SMNVEV (reference sequence). The CDR3 spells CASSLPGSYEQYF. The CDR3 region has the DNA TGTGCCAGCAGCCTTCCGGGGTCCTACGAGCAGTACTTC.

The V and J genes are TRBV7-2 and TRBJ1-3; no reliable D call. V was clipped by 1 base and J by 0 bases, with 7 bases between them. The length of the CDR3 is 15 residues. Germline V gene lookup returns CDR1 SGHTA and CDR2 FQGNSA. Written as DNA, the CDR3 is TGTGCCAGCAGCTTAGAAGGGAACTCTGGAAACACCATATATTTT. Amino acid sequence: CASSLEGNSGNTIYF.

This clonotype came up many times. The chain employs TRBV6-1 and TRBJ2-7; D ambiguous. The CDR3 sequence is 13 residues long. Germline V gene data show CDR1 as MNHNS and CDR2 as SASEGT. Deletions cut 5 bases from V and 2 bases from J, with 10 bases between. CDR3 in amino acids: CASSPSNTYEQYF. The CDR3 DNA reads as TGTGCCAGCAGTCCCTCCAACACCTACGAGCAGTACTTC.